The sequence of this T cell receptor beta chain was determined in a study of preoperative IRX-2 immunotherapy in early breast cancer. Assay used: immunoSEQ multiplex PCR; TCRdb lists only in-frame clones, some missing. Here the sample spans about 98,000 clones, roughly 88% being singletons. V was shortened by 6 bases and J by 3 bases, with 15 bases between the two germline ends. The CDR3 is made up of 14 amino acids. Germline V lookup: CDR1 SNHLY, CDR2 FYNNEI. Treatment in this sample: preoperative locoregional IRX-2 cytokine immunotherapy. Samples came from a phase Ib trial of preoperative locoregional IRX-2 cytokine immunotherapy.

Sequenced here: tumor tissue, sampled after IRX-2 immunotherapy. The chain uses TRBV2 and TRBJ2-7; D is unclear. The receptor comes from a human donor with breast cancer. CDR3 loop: CASSATGAGYEQYF. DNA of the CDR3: TGTGCCAGCAGCGCGACTGGCGCCGGCTACGAGCAGTACTTC.